These 28 T cell receptor beta chains share one sample of origin, sequenced in a study of CD8 T cells in ankylosing spondylitis. TCRdb called the 5' RACE reads again in MiXCR, with one record for every CDR3 protein. The sample shows over 600,000 distinct CDR3 sequences, 15% to 20% of them seen only once. The study's findings and limits: About 8 highly homologous variants made up a TCR beta motif, and this motif appeared characteristic of ankylosing spondylitis blood.

For these receptors, no antigen is known. Material for sequencing was blood, either unsorted or a sorted T cell fraction (not recorded which). Receptors were obtained from a male donor with ankylosing spondylitis.

The genes are TRBV7-3 and TRBJ2-2, with D possibly matching TRBD2 (6 bases). V lost 3 bases, J lost 0 bases, and 8 bases lay in between. The CDR3 has 15 residues. Germline V gives CDR1 SGHTA, CDR2 FQGTGA. CDR3 amino acids: CASSLWGANTGELFF. The CDR3 nucleotides read TGTGCCAGCAGCTTGTGGGGGGCGAACACCGGGGAGCTGTTTTTT. The variable domain in full, with the rest retrieved from reference TRBV7-3 and TRBJ2-2, is GAGVSQTPSNKVTEKGKYVELRCDPISGHTALYWYRQSLGQGPEFLIYFQGTGAADDSGLPNDRFFAVRPEGSVSTLKIQRTERGDSAVYLCASSLWGANTGELFFGEGSRLTVL.

This clonotype was counted a few times. The rearrangement links TRBV6-1 to TRBJ2-1, with D unclear. The CDR3 runs to 14 residues. Germline CDR1 reads MNHNS; CDR2 reads SASEGT. Trimming took off 4 bases at V and 0 bases at J, with 7 bases between the two ends. The CDR3 nucleotides read TGTGCCAGCAGTGGGACCGACTCCTACAATGAGCAGTTCTTC. Translating it yields CASSGTDSYNEQFF.

The CDR3 DNA sequence: TGTGCCAGCAGTACGAAGGGACAGGGCAGTGATGGCTACACCTTC. Residues: CASSTKGQGSDGYTF. This rearrangement joins TRBV12-3 or TRBV12-4 to TRBJ1-2; 9 bases are shared with TRBD1. CDR3 length equals 15 residues. Trimming took 5 bases from V and 6 from J; bases not matched to a gene: 10.

The CDR3 protein is CASSLLAGEGYEQFF. DNA of the CDR3: TGTGCCAGCAGCTTACTAGCGGGAGAGGGGTATGAGCAGTTCTTC. This rearrangement joins TRBV7-9 to TRBJ2-1; 10 bases are a match to TRBD2. The CDR3 length is 15 residues. Per germline, CDR1 SEHNR and CDR2 FQNEAQ (reference sequence). After removal of 2 bases from V and 8 bases from J, the junction contained 6 bases not matched to a gene.

V gene TRBV7-9 combines with J gene TRBJ2-3, with 10 bases lining up with TRBD2. This CDR3 is 17 amino acids long. Germline CDR1 and CDR2: SEHNR and FQNEAQ (reference sequence). The V segment lost 4 bases and the J segment 2 bases; nucleotides outside the gene matches: 9. The DNA for the CDR3 is TGTGCCAGCAGCTACGGACTAGCGGAGGATTCCACAGATACGCAGTATTTT. Translated, it gives CASSYGLAEDSTDTQYF.

There are many counts of this clonotype. The junction shows a germline mismatch at one end, possibly a read error. The chain joins TRBV5-1 to TRBJ2-3; D is unresolved. This CDR3 is 13 amino acids long. Germline loops: CDR1 SGHRS, CDR2 YFSETQ. The CDR3 bases are TGTGCCAGCAGTTTGGACAGCACAGATACGCAGTATTTT. This sequence encodes CASSLDSTDTQYF.

This clonotype was found a few times. This sequence joins TRBV12-3 or TRBV12-4 and TRBJ1-5; D perhaps matches TRBD1 (6 bases). The germline V and J ends were trimmed by 5 bases and 11 bases, with 16 bases remaining between them. The CDR3 covers 13 residues. In DNA, the CDR3 is TGTGCCAGCAGTCAAAAGGCAGGGGCCACCCAGCATTTT. The encoded protein is CASSQKAGATQHF.

The J gene is TRBJ2-7, the V gene TRBV5-1, with D possibly TRBD1 on 6 matching bases. The CDR3 length is 12 residues. V dropped 4 bases and J dropped 4 bases, with 9 bases sitting between them. The germline CDR1 and CDR2 sequences are SGHRS and YFSETQ. As DNA, the CDR3 is TGCGCCAGCAGCGGGGACATTTACGAGCAGTACTTC. Its protein is CASSGDIYEQYF.

CDR3 in DNA: TGCAGCGTCACGGAACTAGGCGAGCAGTACTTC. Residues: CSVTELGEQYF. The gene calls are TRBV29-1 and TRBJ2-7, with D maybe TRBD2 (5 bases). Trimming left V 6 bases short and J 6 bases short, with 12 bases between. CDR1 and CDR2 (germline): SQVTM, ANQGSEA. CDR3 length: 11 amino acids.

The table lists this clonotype with a few counts. The chain has TRBV20-1 and TRBJ2-1; the D gene is possibly TRBD1 (6 bases). CDR3 length: 17 amino acids. CDR1 is DFQATT, CDR2 SNEGSKA, per germline (reference sequence). Between the trimmed V and J ends, which lost 4 bases and 1 base, there was a span of 20 bases. This CDR3 reads CSATSRDTPGSYNEQFF. The CDR3 DNA is TGCAGTGCTACCTCCCGGGACACGCCCGGGTCCTACAATGAGCAGTTCTTC.

The CDR3 DNA sequence: TGTGCCAGCAGCTTGAAAAGACAAGAGACCCAGTACTTC. It specifies CASSLKRQETQYF. V and J are TRBV5-8 and TRBJ2-5; D not certain. The CDR3 consists of 13 residues. V lost 1 base, J lost 2 bases, and 6 bases lay in between. Per the germline V gene, CDR1 is SGHTS and CDR2 is YDEGEE. Together with reference TRBV5-8 and TRBJ2-5, the CDR3 gives the full variable domain: EAGVTQSPTHLIKTRGQQATLRCSPISGHTSVYWYQQALGLGLQFLLWYDEGEERNRGNFPPRFSGRQFPNYSSELNVNALELEDSALYLCASSLKRQETQYFGPGTRLLVL.

This clonotype showed up just a few times. This chain links TRBV5-1 with TRBJ2-3, with 11 bases that match TRBD1. Unmatched junction bases numbered 6, after V lost 3 bases and J lost 6 bases. The germline gives CDR1 SGHRS, CDR2 YFSETQ. This CDR3 region has 15 residues. CDR3 loop: CASSSGQGAWDTQYF. The DNA for the CDR3 is TGCGCCAGCAGCTCCGGACAGGGGGCGTGGGATACGCAGTATTTT.

This clonotype was counted between two and nine times. The DNA of the CDR3 is TGTGCCAGCAGTGAAGGCGAGCAGTACTTC. Amino acids: CASSEGEQYF. The chain carries TRBV6-1 and TRBJ2-7; D remains unclear. CDR1 MNHNS and CDR2 SASEGT come from the germline V gene. CDR3 length: 10 amino acids. V lost 1 base to trimming and J lost 6 bases, with 1 base between them.

This rearrangement joins TRBV20-1 to TRBJ1-2, with a possible D match to TRBD1 (5 bases). CDR1 is DFQATT, CDR2 SNEGSKA, per germline (reference sequence). CDR3 length: 13 amino acids. With 6 bases removed from V and 0 bases from J, the gap between germline ends came to 11 bases. The chain's CDR3 is CSAVGDANYGYTF. In DNA, the CDR3 is TGCAGTGCAGTGGGGGACGCTAACTATGGCTACACCTTC.

This clonotype was counted between two and nine times. The chain has TRBV18 and TRBJ1-5; no firm D call. V dropped 0 bases and J dropped 9 bases, with 3 bases sitting between them. Germline V CDR1 and CDR2: KGHSH, LQKENI. The CDR3 is 11 residues long. Written as DNA, the CDR3 is TGTGCCAGCTCACCACCGTGGCCCCAGCATTTT. Encoded protein: CASSPPWPQHF.

This clonotype was seen a few times. The CDR3 nucleotides are TGTGCCAGCAGCGTAGGGCTCAGCTCCTACAATGAGCAGTTCTTC. This gives the protein CASSVGLSSYNEQFF. The J gene is TRBJ2-1, the V gene TRBV9; no reliable D call. CDR1 and CDR2 from the germline V gene are SGDLS and YYNGEE. The V gene lost 0 bases and the J gene lost 0 bases, with 7 bases spanning the gap. This CDR3 contains 15 residues.

This clonotype was detected only a few times. V gene TRBV7-2 combines with J gene TRBJ2-4; D uncertain. V lost 3 bases, J lost 4 bases, and 7 bases lay in between. This CDR3 region has 13 residues. Per germline, CDR1 SGHTA and CDR2 FQGNSA. The CDR3 DNA reads as TGTGCCAGCAGCTTTAACCCTAAAAACATTCAGTACTTC. This encodes CASSFNPKNIQYF.

The rearrangement uses TRBV29-1 and TRBJ1-2, with D uncertain. The germline V gene has CDR1 SQVTM and CDR2 ANQGSEA. Trimming removed 6 bases at V and 5 bases at J, with 16 bases between. The CDR3 consists of 13 residues. CDR3 DNA sequence: TGCAGCGTCTGGCGGGCGGCCGCGTATGGCTACACCTTC. Amino acids: CSVWRAAAYGYTF.

In its sample, this clonotype was seen a few times. The V call is TRBV7-6, the J call TRBJ1-2; the match to TRBD1 covers 9 bases. The germline V gene encodes CDR1 SGHVS and CDR2 FNYEAQ. V shed 5 bases and J 5 bases; nucleotides not matched to a gene: 6. The CDR3 has 14 amino acids. CDR3 sequence reads: CASSPDRGGYGYTF. In DNA form, the CDR3 reads TGTGCCAGCAGCCCGGACAGGGGTGGATATGGCTACACCTTC.

This chain joins TRBV20-1 and TRBJ1-2; 7 bases are a match to TRBD1. After removal of 1 base from V and 4 bases from J, the junction contained 12 bases not matched to a gene. The CDR3 loop spans 16 amino acids. Germline V lookup: CDR1 DFQATT, CDR2 SNEGSKA (reference sequence). CDR3 protein: CSARARSGQTIYGYTF. CDR3 nucleotides: TGCAGTGCTAGAGCTCGGTCGGGACAGACTATCTATGGCTACACCTTC.

The chain links TRBV29-1 to TRBJ2-3; 8 nucleotides align to TRBD2. The trim removed 8 bases at V and 3 bases at J, leaving 10 bases unmatched. There are 14 residues in the CDR3. The germline gives CDR1 SQVTM, CDR2 ANQGSEA. CDR3: CSSGGPPKTDTQYF. The CDR3 nucleotides read TGCAGCTCGGGGGGGCCACCTAAGACAGATACGCAGTATTTT.

The V call is TRBV6-5, the J call TRBJ2-5; maybe TRBD1 (6 bases). Germline CDR1 reads MNHEY; CDR2 reads SVGAGI. The CDR3 has 15 amino acids. Trimming shortened V by 0 bases and J by 3 bases, and 11 bases separated the two germline ends. In DNA form, the CDR3 reads TGTGCCAGCAGTTACTCGATTACAGGGAAAGAGACCCAGTACTTC. Translated: CASSYSITGKETQYF.

This clonotype came up a few times. The chain recombines TRBV7-6 with TRBJ1-1, with D possibly being TRBD1 (6 bases). The CDR3 totals 15 residues. Trimming cost V 1 base and J 0 bases, with 9 bases left between them. Germline V gene data show CDR1 as SGHVS and CDR2 as FNYEAQ. The CDR3 protein is CASSLGGQLNTEAFF. The CDR3 bases are TGTGCCAGCAGCTTAGGAGGACAGTTGAACACTGAAGCTTTCTTT.

This clonotype was observed a handful of times. The J gene is TRBJ2-2, the V gene TRBV12-3 or TRBV12-4; the D gene is possibly TRBD1 (5 bases). The CDR3 covers 17 residues. V was cut by 3 bases and J by 2 bases, with 16 bases left in between. CDR3 sequence reads: CASSFGAKGSNTGELFF. The DNA for the CDR3 is TGTGCCAGCAGTTTTGGGGCCAAAGGTTCAAACACCGGGGAGCTGTTTTTT.

This clonotype was counted a few times. V usage is TRBV3-1 and J usage is TRBJ1-6, with TRBD1 matching over 8 bases. CDR1 is LGHDT and CDR2 is YNNKEL in the germline V gene (reference sequence). V lost 4 bases, J lost 7 bases, and 3 bases stayed unmatched. The CDR3 runs to 14 residues. CDR3 sequence (DNA): TGTGCCAGCAGCCGGACAGGGCCAAATTCACCCCTCCACTTT. It specifies CASSRTGPNSPLHF.

This clonotype was seen a few times. The V gene is TRBV4-1, the J gene TRBJ2-5, with D tentatively TRBD2 (6 bases). The germline gives CDR1 MGHRA, CDR2 YSYEKL. This CDR3 spans 16 amino acids. V lost 1 base and J 5 bases, leaving 17 bases between the germline ends. The CDR3 region is CASSQGPGAGRETQYF. CDR3 bases: TGCGCCAGCAGCCAAGGCCCCGGGGCGGGGCGGGAGACCCAGTACTTC.

This chain connects TRBV7-2 to TRBJ2-2, with D possibly matching TRBD2 (5 bases). This CDR3 region has 17 residues. V was shortened by 1 base and J by 3 bases, with 15 bases between the two germline ends. Germline lookup yields CDR1 SGHTA and CDR2 FQGNSA. The DNA of the CDR3 is TGTGCCAGCAGCTTAGAGCTGACTATTTTTCACACCGGGGAGCTGTTTTTT. Amino acids: CASSLELTIFHTGELFF.

The rearrangement links TRBV20-1 to TRBJ1-2, with 8 bases matching TRBD1. The CDR3 sequence is 13 residues long. Unmatched junction bases numbered 8, after V lost 5 bases and J lost 6 bases. Germline CDR1 reads DFQATT; CDR2 reads SNEGSKA (reference sequence). DNA for the CDR3: TGCAGTGCTCGCGGACAGGGAGAGGATGGCTACACCTTC. Translating gives CSARGQGEDGYTF.